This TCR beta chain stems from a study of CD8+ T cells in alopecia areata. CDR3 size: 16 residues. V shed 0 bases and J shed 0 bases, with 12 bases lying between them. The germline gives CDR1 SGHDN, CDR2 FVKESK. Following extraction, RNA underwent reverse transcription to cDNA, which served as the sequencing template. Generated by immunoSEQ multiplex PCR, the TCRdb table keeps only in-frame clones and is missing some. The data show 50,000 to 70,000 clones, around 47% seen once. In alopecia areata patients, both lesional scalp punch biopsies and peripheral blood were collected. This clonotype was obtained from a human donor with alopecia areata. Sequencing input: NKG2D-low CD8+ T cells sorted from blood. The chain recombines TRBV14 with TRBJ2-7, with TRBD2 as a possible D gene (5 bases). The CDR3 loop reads CASSQDEGLSSYEQYF. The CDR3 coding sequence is TGTGCCAGCAGCCAAGACGAGGGTTTGAGCTCCTACGAGCAGTACTTC.